Below, one T cell receptor (beta chain) is given with its context. This record comes from a study of blood T cell repertoires in COVID-19. Background on the study: The United States, Italy and Spain were the sources of the acute and convalescent COVID-19 samples. In each case, the material was cDNA or gDNA derived from T cells, B-cell-depleted T cells, or PBMCs.

Profiled with immunoSEQ multiplex PCR; TCRdb holds only in-frame clones, not every one. The table has just over 90,000 clones, 75% to 90% seen once. Germline values: CDR1 SGHNT, CDR2 YENEEA. The CDR3 spans 14 residues. J was trimmed by 6 bases and V by 6 bases; bases with no gene match: 5. The receptor was isolated from a woman older than 75 with acute or convalescent COVID-19. Source material: peripheral blood. The chain links TRBV11-3 to TRBJ2-1; 10 nucleotides align to TRBD2. The CDR3 region has the DNA TGTGCCAGCAGGCTAGCGGGGGTACTCAATGAGCAGTTCTTC. This sequence encodes CASRLAGVLNEQFF.